This record concerns one T cell receptor beta chain sequence. Its antigen is unidentified. These data are taken from a study of T-cell reconstitution after alpha-beta-depleted transplantation in children. Study-level points and caveats: One year post-transplant, T-cell counts and diversity were largely derived from T cells produced anew. In some patients, recipient T cells and intrathymic progenitors surviving conditioning explained high day-60 diversity. In patients about two months after transplant, alpha-beta T cells reportedly arose from several hundred expanded graft clones.

This sample's TCRbeta library carried unique molecular identifier barcodes. In TCRdb, the PCR reads were re-called with MiXCR into one record per CDR3 protein. The sample has almost 500,000 distinct CDR3 sequences, about 10% seen once. Germline CDR1 is LNHDA and CDR2 is SQIVND (reference sequence). CDR3 length equals 16 residues. V gave up 5 bases and J gave up 3 bases, with 17 bases separating them. The input for sequencing was PBMCs, taken before TCRalphabeta/CD19-depleted stem cell transplant. The chain uses TRBV19 and TRBJ2-1; possible D gene TRBD2, 6 bases. This receptor was taken from a child aged 2 to 15 with inherited bone marrow failure, due to receive a stem cell transplant. CDR3 amino acids: CASSFGGRSFYNEQFF. The CDR3 coding sequence is TGTGCCAGTAGTTTTGGAGGGCGGAGCTTCTACAATGAGCAGTTCTTC.